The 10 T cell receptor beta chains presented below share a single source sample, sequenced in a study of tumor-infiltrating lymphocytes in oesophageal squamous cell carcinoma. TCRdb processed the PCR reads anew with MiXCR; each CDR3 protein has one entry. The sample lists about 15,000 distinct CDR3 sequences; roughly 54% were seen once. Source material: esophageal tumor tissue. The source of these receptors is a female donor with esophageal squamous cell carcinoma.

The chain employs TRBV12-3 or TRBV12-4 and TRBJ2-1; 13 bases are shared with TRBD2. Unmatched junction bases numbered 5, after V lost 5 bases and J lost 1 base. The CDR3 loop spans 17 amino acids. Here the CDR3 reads CASSTGTSGVSYNEQFF. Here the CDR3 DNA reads TGTGCCAGCAGTACCGGGACTAGCGGGGTATCCTACAATGAGCAGTTCTTC.

CDR3 DNA sequence: TGTGCCAGCAGCTTACAGGGGCCCGGGGGCTACACCTTC. Translating gives CASSLQGPGGYTF. The V and J genes are TRBV7-4 and TRBJ2-7, with D possibly being TRBD1 (6 bases). TRBJ1-2 matches the DNA end more closely, so the J call is doubtful. From germline, CDR1 is SGHVT and CDR2 SQSDAQ. CDR3 length: 13 residues.

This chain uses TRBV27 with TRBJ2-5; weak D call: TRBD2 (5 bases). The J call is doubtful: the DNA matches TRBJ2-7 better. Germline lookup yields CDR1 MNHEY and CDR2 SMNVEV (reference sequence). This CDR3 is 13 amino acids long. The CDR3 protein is CASAERFSYEQYF. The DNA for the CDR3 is TGTGCCAGCGCTGAGCGGTTTTCCTACGAGCAGTACTTC.

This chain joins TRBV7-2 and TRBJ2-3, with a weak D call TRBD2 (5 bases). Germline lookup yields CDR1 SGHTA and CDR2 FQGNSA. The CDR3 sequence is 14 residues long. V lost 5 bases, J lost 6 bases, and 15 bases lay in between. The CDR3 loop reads CASSPRTVADTQYF. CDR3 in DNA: TGTGCCAGCAGCCCCCGGACTGTGGCCGATACGCAGTATTTT.

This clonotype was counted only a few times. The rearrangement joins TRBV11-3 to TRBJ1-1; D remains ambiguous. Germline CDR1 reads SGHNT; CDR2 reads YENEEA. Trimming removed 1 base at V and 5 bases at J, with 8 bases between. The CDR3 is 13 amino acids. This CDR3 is CASSLGERTEAFF. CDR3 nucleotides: TGTGCCAGCAGCTTAGGGGAGAGAACTGAAGCTTTCTTT.

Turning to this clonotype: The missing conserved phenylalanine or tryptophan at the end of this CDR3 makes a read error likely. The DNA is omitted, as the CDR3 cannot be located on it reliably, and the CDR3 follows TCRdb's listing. This chain's CDR3 is CASSSTQAM. This chain joins TRBV5-1 and TRBJ1-6; the D call TRBD1 from the table was never checked on the DNA. The CDR3 has 9 amino acids, counting both end residues. The V gene's germline CDR1 is SGHRS and CDR2 YFSETQ.

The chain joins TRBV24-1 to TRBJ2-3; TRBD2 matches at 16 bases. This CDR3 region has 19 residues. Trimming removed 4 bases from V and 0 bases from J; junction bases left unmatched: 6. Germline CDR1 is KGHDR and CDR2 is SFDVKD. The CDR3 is CATSDSGLAGGTSTDTQYF. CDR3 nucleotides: TGTGCCACCAGTGACTCGGGACTAGCGGGAGGGACGAGCACAGATACGCAGTATTTT.

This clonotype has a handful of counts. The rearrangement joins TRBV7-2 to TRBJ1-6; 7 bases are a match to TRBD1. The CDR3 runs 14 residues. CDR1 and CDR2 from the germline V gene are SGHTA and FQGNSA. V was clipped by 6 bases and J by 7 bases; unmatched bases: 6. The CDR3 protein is CASRWTGLNSPLHF. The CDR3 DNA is TGTGCCAGCAGATGGACAGGCCTCAATTCACCCCTCCACTTT.

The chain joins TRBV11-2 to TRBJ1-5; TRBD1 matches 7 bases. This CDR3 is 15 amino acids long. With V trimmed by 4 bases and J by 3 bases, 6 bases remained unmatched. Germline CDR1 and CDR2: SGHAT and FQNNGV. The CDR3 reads CASSSTGQINQPQHF. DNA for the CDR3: TGTGCCAGCAGCTCTACGGGACAGATCAATCAGCCCCAGCATTTT.

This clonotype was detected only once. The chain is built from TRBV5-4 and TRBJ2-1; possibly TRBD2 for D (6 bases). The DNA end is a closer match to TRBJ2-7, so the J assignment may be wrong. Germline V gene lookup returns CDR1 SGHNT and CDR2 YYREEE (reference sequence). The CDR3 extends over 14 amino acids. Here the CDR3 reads CASSFGGVRYEQYF. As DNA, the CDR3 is TGTGCCAGCAGCTTCGGGGGAGTAAGGTACGAGCAGTACTTC.